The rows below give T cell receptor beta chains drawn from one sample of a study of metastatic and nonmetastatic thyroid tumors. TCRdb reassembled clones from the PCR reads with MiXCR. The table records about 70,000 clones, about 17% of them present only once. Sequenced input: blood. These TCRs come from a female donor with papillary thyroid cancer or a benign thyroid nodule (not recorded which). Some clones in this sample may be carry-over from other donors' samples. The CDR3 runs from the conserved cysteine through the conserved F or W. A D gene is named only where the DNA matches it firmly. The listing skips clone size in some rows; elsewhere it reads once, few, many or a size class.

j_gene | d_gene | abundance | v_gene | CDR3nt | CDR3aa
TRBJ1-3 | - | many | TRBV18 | TGTGCCAGCTCACCAACAGGGACAGGAAACACCATATATTTT | CASSPTGTGNTIYF
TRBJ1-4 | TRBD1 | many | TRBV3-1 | TGTGCCAGCAGCCCGGACAGGGCGGCAACTAATGAAAAACTGTTTTTT | CASSPDRAATNEKLFF
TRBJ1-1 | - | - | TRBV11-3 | TGTGCCAGCAGCCTCCTCGTAGACAAGAACACTGAAGCTTTCTTT | CASSLLVDKNTEAFF
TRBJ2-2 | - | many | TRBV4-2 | TGTGCCAGCAGAACGAACACCGGGGAGCTGTTTTTT | CASRTNTGELFF
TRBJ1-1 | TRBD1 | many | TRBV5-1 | TGCGCCAGCAGCTGGACAGGGGGCACTGAAGCTTTCTTT | CASSWTGGTEAFF
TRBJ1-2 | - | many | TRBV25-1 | TGTGCCAGCACTGGGAACTATGGCTACACCTTC | CASTGNYGYTF
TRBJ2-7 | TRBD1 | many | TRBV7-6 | TGTGCCAGCAGCGCGGGACAGGGGGCGTTGTACGAGCAGTACTTC | CASSAGQGALYEQYF
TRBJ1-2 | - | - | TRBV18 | TGTGCCAGCTCATCACGGACAGGCTACACCTTC | CASSSRTGYTF
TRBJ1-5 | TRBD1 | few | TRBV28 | TGTGCCAGCAGCTTACACCCCGGGACAGGGCATCAGCCCGAGCATTTT | CASSLHPGTGHQPEHF
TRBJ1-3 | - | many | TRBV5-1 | TGCGCCAGCAGCTTCAGGGCAGCTGGAAACACCATATATTTT | CASSFRAAGNTIYF
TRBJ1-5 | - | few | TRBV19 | TGTGCCAGTAGCCCCCAGCACAGCAATCAGCCCCAGCATTTT | CASSPQHSNQPQHF
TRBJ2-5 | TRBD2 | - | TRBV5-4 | TGTGCCAGCAGCCGCCCCGGGGGAGGGCAAGAGACCCAGTACTTC | CASSRPGGGQETQYF
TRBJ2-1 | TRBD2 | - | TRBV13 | TGTGCCAGCAGCTTAGGCCTAATGGGACTAGCGGGAGTCAATGAGCAGTTCTTC | CASSLGLMGLAGVNEQFF
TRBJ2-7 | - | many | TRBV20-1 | TGCAGTGCCTTACTACCCTCCGTAGGCTCCTACGAGCAGTACTTC | CSALLPSVGSYEQYF
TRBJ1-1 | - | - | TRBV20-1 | TGCAGTGCGGAGACGTCAAGGAAGAGGGGCACTGAAGCTTTCTTT | CSAETSRKRGTEAFF
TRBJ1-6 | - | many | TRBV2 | TGTGCCAGCAGTGCGGGCCCGGGGGCCTATAATTCACCCCTCCACTTT | CASSAGPGAYNSPLHF
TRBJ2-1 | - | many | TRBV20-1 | TGCAGTGCTAGACAGGACCAGGGCGCCTCCTACAATGAGCAGTTCTTC | CSARQDQGASYNEQFF
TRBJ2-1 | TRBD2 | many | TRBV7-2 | TGTGCCAGCAGCTTAGTTAGCCTAGCGGCCAATGAGCAGTTCTTC | CASSLVSLAANEQFF
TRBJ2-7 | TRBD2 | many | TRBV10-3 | TGTGCCATCAGTGGTTCAAGCGGGAGTTACGAGCAGTACTTC | CAISGSSGSYEQYF
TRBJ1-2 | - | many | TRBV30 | TGTGCCTGGAGAGCCTCGGGACTGATCTATGGCTACACCTTC | CAWRASGLIYGYTF
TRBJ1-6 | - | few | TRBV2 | TGTGCCAGCAGTGTCGAGGGAGGGGATTTCTCACCCCTCCACTTT | CASSVEGGDFSPLHF
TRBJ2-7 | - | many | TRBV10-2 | TGCGCCAGCAGTGAGCCACCCCTCGGGGCCGAGCAGTACTTC | CASSEPPLGAEQYF
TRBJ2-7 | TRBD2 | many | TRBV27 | TGTGCCAGCAGTTGGTATGCCTTGGGTAGCGGGAGCTACGAGCAGTACTTC | CASSWYALGSGSYEQYF
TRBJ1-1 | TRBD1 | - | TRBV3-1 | TGTGCCAGCAAGCCAAGGATGGACAGGGAAGCTTTCTTT | CASKPRMDREAFF
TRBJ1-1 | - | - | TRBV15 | TGTGCCACCAGCAGGGGAGGGACGGCCGGCGGCACTGAAGCTTTCTTT | CATSRGGTAGGTEAFF
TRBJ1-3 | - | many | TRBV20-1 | TGCAGTGCTAGGCCGGGGGCAAACTCTGGAAACACCATATATTTT | CSARPGANSGNTIYF
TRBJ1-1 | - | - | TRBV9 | TGTGCCAGCAGCGTACGGGAGAACACTGAAGCTTTCTTT | CASSVRENTEAFF
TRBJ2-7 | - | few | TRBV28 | TGTGCCAGCAAAGGCGAGCAGTACTTC | CASKGEQYF
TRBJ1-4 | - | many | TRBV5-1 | TGCGCCAGGGATGTTAGTGCAACTAATGAAAAACTGTTTTTT | CARDVSATNEKLFF
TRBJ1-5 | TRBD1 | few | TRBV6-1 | TGTGCCAGCAGCGATGGAGCAGGGGGCCCTTATAGCAATCAGCCCCAGCATTTT | CASSDGAGGPYSNQPQHF
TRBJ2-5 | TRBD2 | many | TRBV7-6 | TGTGCCAGCAGCTTACCAGCGGGAGGTCGGGAGACCCAGTACTTC | CASSLPAGGRETQYF
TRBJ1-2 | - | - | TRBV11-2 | TGTGCCAGCAGCCGAAACGTACAGAGGGGCTACACCTTC | CASSRNVQRGYTF
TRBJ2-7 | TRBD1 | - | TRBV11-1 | TGTGCCAGCAGCTCCGTAGAGAGGGACAGGGGCGACGAGCAGTACTTC | CASSSVERDRGDEQYF
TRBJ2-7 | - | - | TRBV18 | TGTGCCAGCTCCATCCGGACGACCGACTACGAGCAGTACTTC | CASSIRTTDYEQYF
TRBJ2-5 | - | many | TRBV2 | TGTGCCAGCAAGACCGGGACTGCACAAGAGACCCAGTACTTC | CASKTGTAQETQYF
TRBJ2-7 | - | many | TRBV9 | TGTGCCAGCAGCGGGGGCTTCAGCGGATACGAGCAGTACTTC | CASSGGFSGYEQYF
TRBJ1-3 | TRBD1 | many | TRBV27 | TGTGCCAGCGGGCGAGGGGGCGCCGGAAACACCATATATTTT | CASGRGGAGNTIYF
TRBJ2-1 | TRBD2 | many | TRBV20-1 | TGCAGTGCTAGCAGGACGGGCGGGAGACTCAATGAGCAGTTCTTC | CSASRTGGRLNEQFF
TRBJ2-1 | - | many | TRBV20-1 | TGCAGTGCCCCAGAGTCGGCTGAGCAGTTCTTC | CSAPESAEQFF
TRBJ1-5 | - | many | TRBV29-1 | TGCAGCGTCTCACAGAATAGCAATCAGCCCCAGCATTTT | CSVSQNSNQPQHF
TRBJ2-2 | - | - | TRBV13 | TGTGCCAGCAACACGGCGGCAGACACCGGGGAGCTGTTTTTT | CASNTAADTGELFF
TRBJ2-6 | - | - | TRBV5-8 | TGTGCCAGCACCCTACGGACTGGGGCCAACGTCCTGACTTTC | CASTLRTGANVLTF
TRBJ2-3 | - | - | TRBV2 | TGTGCCAGCAGCGGCGGGACAGCTAGCACAGATACGCAGTATTTT | CASSGGTASTDTQYF
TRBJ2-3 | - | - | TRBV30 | TGTGCCTGGAGTGTAACAGCTTTAAGCACAGATACGCAGTATTTT | CAWSVTALSTDTQYF
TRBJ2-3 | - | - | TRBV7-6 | TGTGCCAGCAGCTGGACCCCGGGACACCCTAGGGGGGCCACAGATACGCAGTATTTT | CASSWTPGHPRGATDTQYF
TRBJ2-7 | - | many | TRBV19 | TGTGCCAGTAGTATAGAGCCTAGACGGGACCTCTACGAGCAGTACTTC | CASSIEPRRDLYEQYF